This T cell receptor beta chain was captured by sequencing in a study of blood T cells in healthy people across ages. Per-sample yields of isolated PBMCs were at least 6 million. Notes on the study in general: Nothing was known about donor CMV status, and this possibly confounded expanded clonotype changes. Diversity estimates drawn from one million T cells were deemed underestimates.

Germline V gene lookup returns CDR1 MNHEY and CDR2 SMNVEV (reference sequence). This CDR3 spans 14 amino acids. A sample-barcoded 5' primer and a J-beta primer mix were used in a second PCR of roughly 7 to 12 cycles. Via MiXCR, TCRdb re-called the 5' RACE reads, giving one row per CDR3 protein. Of 850,000 to 1,000,000 distinct CDR3 sequences detected, 51% appear once; the ten largest clones hold about a fifth. A few counts support this clonotype. Its specificity is not known. The sequencing input was blood. The sequence was obtained from a woman aged 55-70 years in good health. The chain is built from TRBV27 and TRBJ2-5; D is possibly TRBD1 (6 bases). The DNA end is more similar to TRBJ2-7, so the J call may be wrong. The CDR3 DNA follows: TGTGCCAGCAGTTTCCCGGGACACATCTCCGAGCAGTACTTC. This sequence encodes CASSFPGHISEQYF.